The rows below give T cell receptor beta chains drawn from one sample of a study of immune evolution from preneoplasia to lung adenocarcinoma. Repertoires were generated with immunoSEQ multiplex PCR, while TCRdb's copy carries only in-frame clones and drops some. The sample consists of about 8,200 clones, about 81% of them appearing once. Sequenced material: FFPE minimally invasive lung adenocarcinoma tissue. These receptors originate from a person between 65 and 80 years old with lung adenocarcinoma. The CDR3 runs from the conserved cysteine through the conserved F or W. The order of the fields is CDR3 length, clone size, J gene, V gene, D gene, CDR3 DNA, CDR3 protein. A D gene is named only where the DNA matches it firmly. Size is stated for part of the rows, as once, few or many counts, or as a class when the clone is expanded.

cdr3_length: 14
clone_size: .
j_call: TRBJ2-5
v_call: TRBV9
d_call: TRBD2
cdr3_nt: TGTGCCAGCAGCGGCAGCGGGGGGGCGGAGACCCAGTACTTC
cdr3_aa: CASSGSGGAETQYF

cdr3_length: 14
clone_size: .
j_call: TRBJ1-4
v_call: TRBV18
d_call: TRBD1
cdr3_nt: TGTGCCAGCTCACCACGACAGGGTGGGGAAAAACTGTTTTTT
cdr3_aa: CASSPRQGGEKLFF

cdr3_length: 14
clone_size: .
j_call: TRBJ1-5
v_call: TRBV28
d_call: .
cdr3_nt: TGTGCCAGCAGTAGGGGGGGTAGCAATCAGCCCCAGCATTTT
cdr3_aa: CASSRGGSNQPQHF

cdr3_length: 13
clone_size: .
j_call: TRBJ2-7
v_call: TRBV19
d_call: TRBD1
cdr3_nt: TGTGCCAGTAGTTCCGACAGGGAGAACGAGCAGTACTTC
cdr3_aa: CASSSDRENEQYF

cdr3_length: 13
clone_size: .
j_call: TRBJ1-1
v_call: TRBV29-1
d_call: .
cdr3_nt: TGCAGCGTTAATCCCGGCGGGGCGGCTGAAGCTTTCTTT
cdr3_aa: CSVNPGGAAEAFF

cdr3_length: 13
clone_size: .
j_call: TRBJ2-5
v_call: TRBV29-1
d_call: .
cdr3_nt: TGCAGCGTTGGACGGAACATGGGGGAGACCCAGTACTTC
cdr3_aa: CSVGRNMGETQYF

cdr3_length: 14
clone_size: .
j_call: TRBJ1-4
v_call: TRBV19
d_call: .
cdr3_nt: TGTGCCAGTAGGTTTGGAGGAACTAATGAAAAACTGTTTTTT
cdr3_aa: CASRFGGTNEKLFF

cdr3_length: 11
clone_size: .
j_call: TRBJ1-2
v_call: TRBV29-1
d_call: .
cdr3_nt: TGCAGCGTTGAAGTACGGGATGGCTACACCTTC
cdr3_aa: CSVEVRDGYTF

cdr3_length: 11
clone_size: once
j_call: TRBJ2-1
v_call: TRBV10-2
d_call: .
cdr3_nt: TGCGCCAGCACGGCAAACAATGAGCAGTTCTTC
cdr3_aa: CASTANNEQFF

cdr3_length: 12
clone_size: once
j_call: TRBJ2-3
v_call: TRBV7-2
d_call: .
cdr3_nt: TGTGCCAGCGGTTTAGCGTCAGATACGCAGTATTTT
cdr3_aa: CASGLASDTQYF

cdr3_length: 13
clone_size: .
j_call: TRBJ1-1
v_call: TRBV29-1
d_call: TRBD1
cdr3_nt: TGCAGCGGATCCGGACAGGGTGGAACTGAAGCTTTCTTT
cdr3_aa: CSGSGQGGTEAFF